What follows is one T cell receptor beta chain and its context. Its cognate antigen has yet to be identified. No clone much larger than this one lies a single base away; base qualities are absent. From a lookup of the germline V gene, CDR1 and CDR2 are SGDLS and YYNGEE. Taken from cysteine to phenylalanine, the CDR3 has 16 residues. Just CDR3 DNA is preserved here, 48 bases in frame from base 1. Ends trimmed: V by 2 bases, J by 0 bases; bases unmatched to a gene: 4. Whole blood was collected in K2EDTA tubes by collaborating institutions according to the institutions' own protocols. Collaborator samples were shipped for TCRbeta analysis as frozen whole blood, isolated PBMCs, or DNA extracted from either sample type. TCRbeta CDR3 regions were amplified from genomic DNA using the immunoSEQ Assay, a bias-controlled multiplex PCR. Turning to the authors' computational methods: Within the assay, amplification of reference gene primers was used to estimate how many nucleated cells each sample contained. To quantify the absolute abundance of each unique TCRbeta CDR3 rearrangement, sequence reads were collapsed and filtered. Productive Simpson clonality was computed per sample as the square root of Simpson's diversity index over productive rearrangements. TCRdb's version of the immuneACCESS table is confined to in-frame rearrangements and falls short of the full clone set. An unresolved V gene accounts for under half of the shortfall where checked; the remainder is of unknown origin. That table is the source of V, J and clone size, and D and trimming were worked out from the DNA. This sample gives around 40,000 clones in total; around three quarters of them show up just once. The ten largest clonotypes hold more than 35% of the sample.

This sample was taken from a study of blood T cell repertoires in COVID-19 (TCRdb year 2020). Study-level background: Samples from collaborators originated in the United States, Italy and Spain and spanned both the acute and convalescent phases of COVID-19. The prospective study material was composed of cDNA or gDNA derived from T cells, B-cell-depleted T cells, or PBMCs. Deeply sampled blood TCRbeta repertoires from subjects exposed to, actively infected with, or recovered from COVID-19 were included in the dataset. The repertoires were made available in a free public database intended to serve as a resource for research on the immune response to SARS-CoV-2. The samples were drawn from two sources: the first 160 participants of the ongoing ImmuneRACE study, and approximately 1,300 subjects contributed by 6 global collaborators. A de-identified subject ID, COVID-19 status, age in years and sex were almost always included in the sample metadata. Where HLA class I and class II types were available, the types were taken from metadata supplied by the sample provider, not from assay-based typing. Findings and caveats that apply to the study as a whole: The amount of clinical and demographic metadata varied by source and participant and was provided uncurated.

The chain uses TRBV9 and TRBJ1-1; TRBD1 fits 10 bases in the junction. Sequenced: peripheral blood. The TCR comes from a man older than 75 with active or convalescent COVID-19. For the CDR3, the sequence is CASSVKTGGMNTEAFF. The DNA is TGTGCCAGCAGCGTCAAGACAGGGGGCATGAACACTGAAGCTTTCTTT. Joined to the reference TRBV9 and TRBJ1-1 proteins, this CDR3 gives the full variable domain: DSGVTQTPKHLITATGQRVTLRCSPRSGDLSVYWYQQSLDQGLQFLIQYYNGEERAKGNILERFSAQQFPDLHSELNLSSLELGDSALYFCASSVKTGGMNTEAFFGQGTRLTVV.